This is a list of T cell receptor beta chains from one sample in a study of CD8 T cells in Susac syndrome. TCRdb itself ran the immunoSEQ multiplex PCR reads through MiXCR, one entry per CDR3 protein. The repertoire has some 77,000 distinct CDR3 sequences, about 92% of them found once; the top ten carry about 0.54%. The material sequenced was CD4+ T cells from PBMCs. The receptors stem from a human donor with Susac syndrome. Each CDR3 is given with its conserved first and last residue. A D gene is named only where the DNA matches it firmly. Clone size is not always given. Where it is, it says once, few, many or a class for expanded clones.

clone_size	d_call	v_call	j_call	cdr3_nt	cdr3_aa
NA	NA	TRBV9	TRBJ2-5	TGTGCCAGCAGCGTAACGTCAAGTGGGGAGACCCAGTACTTC	CASSVTSSGETQYF
NA	NA	TRBV12-3/TRBV12-4	TRBJ2-3	TGTGCCAGCAGTTTCGGGCCTAGCACAGATACGCAGTATTTT	CASSFGPSTDTQYF
NA	TRBD1	TRBV20-1	TRBJ2-5	TGCAGTGCCAGGGGTCCGACAGGGGGCTTACAAGAGACCCAGTACTTC	CSARGPTGGLQETQYF
NA	NA	TRBV4-1	TRBJ1-1	TGCGCCAGCAGCTTCCGGATGAACACTGAAGCTTTCTTT	CASSFRMNTEAFF
NA	TRBD1	TRBV27	TRBJ1-5	TGTGCCAGCAGTTTTGGACAGGGCCCCTTGAATCAGCCCCAGCATTTT	CASSFGQGPLNQPQHF
once	NA	TRBV28	TRBJ2-1	TGTGCCAGCAGTATAATGAATGAGCAGTTCTTC	CASSIMNEQFF
NA	NA	TRBV7-2	TRBJ2-3	TGTGCCAGCAGCTTAAGCTGGGGAGCCTCACCCGGGGCCACAGATACGCAGTATTTT	CASSLSWGASPGATDTQYF
NA	NA	TRBV7-9	TRBJ1-6	TGTGCCAGCAGCTTACAAGGGGGTTCGGGCTCACCCCTCCACTTT	CASSLQGGSGSPLHF
NA	TRBD1	TRBV2	TRBJ1-6	TGTGCCAGCAAAGGGTCCGGGACAGGGGGCTCTGGTTGGAATTCACCCCTCCACTTT	CASKGSGTGGSGWNSPLHF
NA	TRBD1	TRBV18	TRBJ1-4	TGTGCCAGCTCGCTCGGGACAGATTATGAAAAACTGTTTTTT	CASSLGTDYEKLFF
NA	TRBD1	TRBV5-1	TRBJ2-1	TGCGCCAGCAGCTTGTTAGGTTGGGGGACAGGGGCCTACAATGAGCAGTTCTTC	CASSLLGWGTGAYNEQFF
NA	TRBD2	TRBV5-1	TRBJ2-7	TGCGCCAGCAGCTCAGGACTAGCGGGAGGCGACGAGCAGTACTTC	CASSSGLAGGDEQYF
NA	TRBD1	TRBV6-1	TRBJ1-2	TGTGCCAGCAGGGGACAGGGCGGATTCTTCTATGGCTACACCTTC	CASRGQGGFFYGYTF
NA	NA	TRBV11-2	TRBJ2-6	TGTGCCAGCAACCTTGGGGCGTCTGGGGCCAACGTCCTGACTTTC	CASNLGASGANVLTF
NA	TRBD1	TRBV29-1	TRBJ1-1	TGCAGCGTTGACCAGGGGGGAACTGAAGCTTTCTTT	CSVDQGGTEAFF
NA	TRBD1	TRBV27	TRBJ1-2	TGTGCCAGCAGTTCCCCGACAGGGATGAGCTATGGCTACACCTTC	CASSSPTGMSYGYTF
NA	NA	TRBV3-1	TRBJ1-4	TGTGCCAGCAGCCAAGAAAGAAATGAAAAACTGTTTTTT	CASSQERNEKLFF